Each of the 5 T cell receptor beta chains below was sequenced from the same sample in a study of T cells after yellow fever vaccination. One entry per CDR3 protein results from TCRdb running MiXCR on the 5' RACE reads. The table records a few hundred thousand distinct CDR3 sequences, roughly 9.4% of them present only once. The sequences come from PBMCs, collected on the day of the first yellow fever vaccination. These receptors originate from a man aged 18 to 35 who received the YFV17D yellow fever vaccine.

This clonotype was seen just once. Relative to the germline gene, one junction end is altered; a read error may explain this. This sequence joins TRBV3-1 and TRBJ1-6, with 8 bases fitting TRBD1. This CDR3 region has 15 residues. CDR1 and CDR2 (germline): LGHDT, YNNKEL (reference sequence). DNA for the CDR3: TGTGCCAGCAGCCAAGGCAGGGGGCAAAACTCACGCCTCCACTTT. Amino acid sequence: CASSQGRGQNSRLHF.

In this sample, this clonotype turned up a few times. CDR3 DNA: TGTGCCAGCAGCTTACTGGCGGGGGGAGACCAGCCCCAGCATTTT. Its protein is CASSLLAGGDQPQHF. This chain links TRBV7-2 with TRBJ1-5; D possibly corresponds to TRBD1 (5 bases). Germline CDR1 SGHTA, CDR2 FQGNSA. The CDR3 length is 15 residues. V gave up 2 bases and J gave up 7 bases, with 15 bases separating them.

The table lists this clonotype with a few counts. This chain joins TRBV7-2 and TRBJ2-2; a possible D gene is TRBD1 (5 bases). The CDR3 length is 16 residues. Between the trimmed V and J ends, which lost 5 bases and 1 base, there was a span of 14 bases. Germline CDR1 and CDR2: SGHTA and FQGNSA. The CDR3 DNA sequence: TGTGCCAGCAGCGGGGCGGCGACAGTGAACACCGGGGAGCTGTTTTTT. Translating gives CASSGAATVNTGELFF.

This clonotype was seen a handful of times. The chain employs TRBV12-3 or TRBV12-4 and TRBJ1-1; the D gene is possibly TRBD1 (5 bases). Trimming left V 2 bases short and J 1 base short, with 11 bases between. This CDR3 is built from 15 residues. The CDR3 DNA reads TGTGCCAGCAGTTTACGAAGGGGAACGAACACTGAAGCTTTCTTT. Its translation: CASSLRRGTNTEAFF.

The chain has TRBV7-9 and TRBJ1-4, with 8 positions matching TRBD1. Losses at the gene ends were 4 bases for V and 3 bases for J; bases not matched to a gene: 4. The CDR3 spans 15 residues. CDR1 is SEHNR and CDR2 is FQNEAQ in the germline V gene (reference sequence). The CDR3 coding sequence is TGTGCCAGCAGCTCAGCCAGGGGGCCTAATGAAAAACTGTTTTTT. Amino acid sequence: CASSSARGPNEKLFF. Based on the CDR3 plus reference TRBV7-9 and TRBJ1-4, the full variable domain is DTGVSQNPRHKITKRGQNVTFRCDPISEHNRLYWYRQTLGQGPEFLTYFQNEAQLEKSRLLSDRFSAERPKGSFSTLEIQRTEQGDSAMYLCASSSARGPNEKLFFGSGTQLSVL.